This TCR beta chain derives from a study of blood T cell repertoires in COVID-19. Turning to the study itself: The United States, Italy and Spain provided the acute and convalescent COVID-19 samples.

Germline V gene data show CDR1 as GTSNPN and CDR2 as SVGIG (reference sequence). V lost 5 bases, J lost 0 bases, and 16 bases lay in between. The CDR3 has 16 amino acids. Libraries were prepared by immunoSEQ multiplex PCR; TCRdb keeps only in-frame clonotypes and omits some of them. The sample holds about 170,000 clones, 65% to 85% seen once. The material sequenced was peripheral blood. The sequence was collected from a human donor with acute or convalescent COVID-19. The donor label of this sample is uncertain. The chain is built from TRBV30 and TRBJ2-2; D is possibly TRBD1 (8 bases). The CDR3 reads CAWQGAGTTNTGELFF. The CDR3 DNA reads TGTGCCTGGCAGGGGGCCGGGACTACGAACACCGGGGAGCTGTTTTTT.